This entry is about one TCR beta chain. Its antigen is currently unknown. These data are taken from a study of shared clonotypes between healthy human individuals. Whole-study context: Donor composition was a couple of women and a few men, aged 18 to 49.

Using 200 ng DNA, approximately 27,000 T cell genomes, the sorted-subset replicate PCRs were run. Sequencing used immunoSEQ multiplex PCR; TCRdb keeps in-frame clones, though not all of them. This repertoire shows over 700,000 clones, roughly 72% found once; its top ten account for approximately 1.7%. Study-wide findings and caveats: Clonotypes not shared had lower generation probabilities than those common to all four donors.

Germline V gene data show CDR1 as LNHDA and CDR2 as SQIVND (reference sequence). This CDR3 has 14 residues. V lost 9 bases, J lost 7 bases, and 18 bases lay in between. Healthy adults negative for HIV, lacking recent acute infections or vaccinations, served as donors. The chain couples TRBV19 to TRBJ2-2; D is possibly TRBD2 (5 bases). The receptor comes from a woman younger than 45 in good health. The sequenced sample was memory CD4+ T cells sorted from blood. Subset defined: CD45RA-negative fraction. The chain's CDR3 is CASTATNGIGELFF. The CDR3 DNA sequence: TGTGCCAGCACCGCGACCAACGGGATCGGGGAGCTGTTTTTT.